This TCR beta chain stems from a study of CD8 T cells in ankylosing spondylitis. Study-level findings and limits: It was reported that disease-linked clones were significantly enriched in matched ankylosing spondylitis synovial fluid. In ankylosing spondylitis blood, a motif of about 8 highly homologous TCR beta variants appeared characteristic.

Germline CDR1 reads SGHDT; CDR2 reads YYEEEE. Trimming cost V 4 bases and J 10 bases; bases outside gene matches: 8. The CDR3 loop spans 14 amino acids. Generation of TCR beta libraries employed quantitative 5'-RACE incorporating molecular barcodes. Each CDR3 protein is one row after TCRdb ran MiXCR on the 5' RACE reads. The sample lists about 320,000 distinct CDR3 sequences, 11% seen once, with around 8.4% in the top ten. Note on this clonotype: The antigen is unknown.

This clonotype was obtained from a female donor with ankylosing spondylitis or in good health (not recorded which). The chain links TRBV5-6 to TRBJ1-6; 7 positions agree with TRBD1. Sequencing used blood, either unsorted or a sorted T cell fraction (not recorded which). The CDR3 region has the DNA TGTGCCAGCAGCCCGGTCCAGGGGGGATCACCCCTCCACTTT. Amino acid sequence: CASSPVQGGSPLHF.